The clone carrying this T cell receptor beta chain turned up a few times. This sample was taken from a study of T cells in Graves' hyperthyroidism and ophthalmopathy. What was amplified from RNA transcripts were TCR beta CDR3 regions. The HTBI set primed first-round TCR CDR3 RT-PCR. TCRdb reanalysed the multiplex PCR reads using MiXCR and keeps one entry per CDR3 protein. The table lists approximately 400,000 distinct CDR3 sequences, around 16% of them singletons. On the basis of clinical symptoms, serum thyroxine and TRAb, thyroid ultrasound and orbital computed tomography, diagnoses were made. The CDR3 consists of 16 residues. V was shortened by 0 bases and J by 5 bases, with 17 bases between the two germline ends. The germline CDR1 and CDR2 sequences are GTSNPN and SVGIG (reference sequence).

The TCR sequence derives from a woman between 18 and 30 years old with Graves' hyperthyroidism. V and J are TRBV30 and TRBJ2-4; either TRBD1 or TRBD2 may fit D (5 bases each). The sequencing sample was made of blood. The CDR3 loop reads CAWSVPWPLGENIQYF. CDR3 bases: TGTGCCTGGAGTGTACCTTGGCCGTTGGGGGAAAACATTCAGTACTTC.